Following are 20 T cell receptor beta chains from one sample sequenced in a study of a mutant IDH1 vaccine in newly diagnosed glioma. Antigen specificity for these receptors is unknown. The time point: week 35, safety follow-up. Alongside topical imiquimod, each dose of vaccine comprised 300 ug of mutant IDH1 20-mer peptide. Sequencing used immunoSEQ multiplex PCR; TCRdb keeps in-frame clones, though not all of them. The repertoire has just under 70,000 clones, roughly 80% of them found once; the top ten carry roughly 12%. The sample here was PBMCs, taken from a glioma patient whose treatment included an IDH1 peptide vaccine. These receptors came from a man aged 18-30 years with glioma.

CDR3 DNA: TGTGCCAGCTCACCCCAGGGGGCAGACGGGAACATTCAGTACTTC. It encodes CASSPQGADGNIQYF. The chain joins TRBV18 to TRBJ2-4, with 8 bases identical to TRBD1. CDR1 KGHSH and CDR2 LQKENI come from the germline V gene. The junction had 8 bases not matched to a gene; V was cut back by 3 bases and J by 7 bases. The CDR3 contains 15 residues.

This sequence joins TRBV7-3 and TRBJ1-1; TRBD1 agrees at 7 bases. Trimming removed 6 bases from V and 4 bases from J; junction bases left unmatched: 5. There are 13 residues in the CDR3. CDR1 SGHTA and CDR2 FQGTGA come from the germline V gene. CDR3 in amino acids: CASRAGGGTEAFF. CDR3 in DNA: TGTGCCAGCAGGGCAGGGGGGGGCACTGAAGCTTTCTTT.

This chain links TRBV15 with TRBJ1-2, with no clear D. Germline CDR1 LNHNV, CDR2 YYDKDF (reference sequence). CDR3 length: 13 amino acids. Trimming took 2 bases from V and 1 from J, leaving 5 bases between them. CDR3 DNA: TGTGCCACCAGCAGATTCGATAACTATGGCTACACCTTC. Amino acid sequence: CATSRFDNYGYTF.

The V and J genes are TRBV19 and TRBJ1-2, with D maybe TRBD1 (5 bases). Germline V CDR1 and CDR2: LNHDA, SQIVND (reference sequence). Trimming left V 7 bases short and J 2 bases short, with 11 bases between. This CDR3 is 13 amino acids long. The CDR3 loop reads CASTGVMNYGYTF. The DNA of the CDR3 is TGTGCCAGTACGGGGGTAATGAACTATGGCTACACCTTC. Using reference TRBV19 and TRBJ1-2 for the parts outside the CDR3, the full variable domain is DGGITQSPKYLFRKEGQNVTLSCEQNLNHDAMYWYRQDPGQGLRLIYYSQIVNDFQKGDIAEGYSVSREKKESFPLTVTSAQKNPTAFYLCASTGVMNYGYTFGSGTRLTVV.

This clone is a singleton in its sample. The chain joins TRBV27 to TRBJ2-7, with unresolved D. V was cut by 0 bases and J by 0 bases, with 6 bases left in between. This CDR3 has 14 amino acids. Germline CDR1 and CDR2: MNHEY and SMNVEV (reference sequence). The CDR3 DNA reads TGTGCCAGCAGTTTATCGCCCACCTCCTACGAGCAGTACTTC. This sequence encodes CASSLSPTSYEQYF.

The chain joins TRBV9 to TRBJ2-1, with 8 positions matching TRBD2. Germline CDR1 SGDLS, CDR2 YYNGEE. The CDR3 runs to 15 residues. V dropped 1 base and J dropped 7; count of bases not matched to a gene: 7. The CDR3 bases are TGTGCCAGCAGCGTATCCGGGACTAGTAGGAATGAGCAGTTCTTC. Protein: CASSVSGTSRNEQFF.

The chain has TRBV5-1 and TRBJ2-7, with D hard to call. The germline V gene encodes CDR1 SGHRS and CDR2 YFSETQ. The CDR3 is 16 residues long. Trimming pared 2 bases from V and 2 bases from J, leaving 17 bases between. The DNA for the CDR3 is TGCGCCAGCAGCTTCGGCCAGTTCCTTGGGGCCTACGAGCAGTACTTC. It yields the protein CASSFGQFLGAYEQYF.

The rearrangement links TRBV5-5 to TRBJ1-3; 7 bases fit TRBD1. Unmatched junction bases numbered 9, after V lost 3 bases and J lost 0 bases. CDR1 is SGHKS, CDR2 YYEKEE, per germline (reference sequence). CDR3 length: 17 amino acids. The DNA for the CDR3 is TGTGCCAGCAGCTACCTGACAGGGATAACCTCTGGAAACACCATATATTTT. As protein: CASSYLTGITSGNTIYF.

The chain joins TRBV28 to TRBJ1-2; D is unresolved. The V end was cut by 6 bases, the J end by 12 bases, with 8 bases between. Germline V CDR1 and CDR2: MDHEN, SYDVKM. The CDR3 is 9 residues long. This CDR3 is CASSPPNTF. DNA of the CDR3: TGTGCCAGCAGCCCGCCAAACACCTTC.

The V and J genes are TRBV30 and TRBJ1-5; a possible D gene is TRBD1 (5 bases). The CDR3 length is 16 residues. V lost 2 bases to trimming and J lost 2 bases, with 16 bases between them. CDR1 and CDR2 (germline): GTSNPN, SVGIG (reference sequence). CDR3 amino acids: CAWSRTGGLGNQPQHF. The CDR3 nucleotides are TGTGCCTGGAGTAGGACGGGGGGATTGGGCAATCAGCCCCAGCATTTT.

This sequence joins TRBV6-1 and TRBJ1-1; D gene unclear. From germline, CDR1 is MNHNS and CDR2 SASEGT. This CDR3 has 14 residues. V lost 6 bases to trimming and J lost 4 bases, with 15 bases between them. This chain's CDR3 is CASRQFPSFTEAFF. The CDR3 DNA reads TGTGCCAGCAGACAGTTTCCTTCCTTCACTGAAGCTTTCTTT.

J is TRBJ2-6 and V is TRBV4-1, with a weak D call TRBD1 (6 bases). V was pared by 1 base and J by 1 base, with 11 bases between. Germline V lookup: CDR1 MGHRA, CDR2 YSYEKL. The length of the CDR3 is 17 residues. The CDR3: CASSQGHRVSGANVLTF. CDR3 sequence (DNA): TGCGCCAGCAGCCAAGGACACAGGGTTTCTGGGGCCAACGTCCTGACTTTC.

This chain connects TRBV28 to TRBJ1-2; no reliable D call. Per germline, CDR1 MDHEN and CDR2 SYDVKM. V was trimmed by 2 bases and J by 7 bases, leaving 11 bases between them. This CDR3 has 13 residues. DNA of the CDR3: TGTGCCAGCAGTTTAATGGCACGGGGTGGCTACACCTTC. This gives the protein CASSLMARGGYTF.

This chain joins TRBV19 and TRBJ2-3; D call uncertain. The CDR3 is 15 residues long. Germline-derived CDR1 and CDR2 are LNHDA and SQIVND (reference sequence). V lost 3 bases and J lost 2, with 12 bases in between. The CDR3 spells CASSINPLNTDTQYF. The CDR3, as DNA: TGTGCCAGTAGTATCAATCCCCTCAACACAGATACGCAGTATTTT.

This chain connects TRBV5-4 to TRBJ1-2; 9 bases agree with TRBD1. The junction had 7 bases not matched to a gene; V was cut back by 5 bases and J by 5 bases. CDR1 is SGHNT and CDR2 is YYREEE in the germline V gene (reference sequence). The CDR3 totals 14 residues. Here the CDR3 DNA reads TGTGCCAGCAGACCCGGGACAGGGACATATGGCTACACCTTC. It encodes CASRPGTGTYGYTF. Combining the CDR3 with reference TRBV5-4 and TRBJ1-2 gives the whole variable domain ETGVTQSPTHLIKTRGQQVTLRCSSQSGHNTVSWYQQALGQGPQFIFQYYREEENGRGNFPPRFSGLQFPNYSSELNVNALELDDSALYLCASRPGTGTYGYTFGSGTRLTVV.

CDR3 in amino acids: CASRHRGANTEAFF. CDR3 sequence (DNA): TGTGCCAGCAGACACAGGGGCGCGAACACTGAAGCTTTCTTT. The rearrangement links TRBV27 to TRBJ1-1, with TRBD1 matching over 7 bases. The trim removed 6 bases at V and 1 base at J, leaving 5 bases unmatched. Per germline, CDR1 MNHEY and CDR2 SMNVEV (reference sequence). The CDR3 extends over 14 amino acids.

The gene calls are TRBV4-2 and TRBJ2-3; possible D gene TRBD2, 6 bases. The germline V gene encodes CDR1 LGHNA and CDR2 YNFKEQ. This CDR3 is built from 14 residues. Trimming removed 4 bases at V and 1 base at J, with 9 bases between. The CDR3 protein is CASSPRGGTDTQYF. The CDR3 bases are TGTGCCAGCAGCCCCCGCGGGGGCACAGATACGCAGTATTTT.

The chain uses TRBV25-1 and TRBJ1-1; D unresolved. Trimming removed 8 bases at V and 10 bases at J, with 11 bases between. The CDR3 contains 10 residues. Looked up from germline, CDR1 is MGHDK and CDR2 is SYGVNS. CDR3: CASSRGGAFF. CDR3 in DNA: TGTGCCAGCTCCCGGGGAGGAGCTTTCTTT.

The rearrangement links TRBV19 to TRBJ2-7, with TRBD1 matching over 7 bases. The germline CDR1 and CDR2 sequences are LNHDA and SQIVND (reference sequence). The CDR3 consists of 15 residues. V dropped 3 bases and J dropped 3; count of bases not matched to a gene: 8. In nucleotides, the CDR3 is TGTGCCAGTAGTATGGGGTTGGGGACAGACTACGAGCAGTACTTC. Protein: CASSMGLGTDYEQYF.

The chain joins TRBV7-2 to TRBJ2-1; D gene uncertain. Germline V gene lookup returns CDR1 SGHTA and CDR2 FQGNSA. This CDR3 contains 12 residues. Trimming took 5 bases from V and 9 from J, leaving 11 bases between them. The CDR3 nucleotides are TGTGCCAGCAGCCTGTCCCAGCGTGAGCAGTTCTTC. This sequence encodes CASSLSQREQFF.